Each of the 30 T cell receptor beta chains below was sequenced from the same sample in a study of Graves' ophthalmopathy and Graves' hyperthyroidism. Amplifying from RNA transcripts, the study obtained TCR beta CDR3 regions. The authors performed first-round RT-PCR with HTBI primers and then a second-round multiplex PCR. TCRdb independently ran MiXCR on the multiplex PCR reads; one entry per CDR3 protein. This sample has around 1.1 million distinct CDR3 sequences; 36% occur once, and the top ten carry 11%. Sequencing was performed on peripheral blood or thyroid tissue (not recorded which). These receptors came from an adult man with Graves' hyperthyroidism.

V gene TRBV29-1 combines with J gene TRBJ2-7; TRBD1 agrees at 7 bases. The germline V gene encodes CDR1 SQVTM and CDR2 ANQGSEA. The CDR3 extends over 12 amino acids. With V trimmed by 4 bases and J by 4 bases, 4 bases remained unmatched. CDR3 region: CSVGGTVYEQYF. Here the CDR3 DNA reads TGCAGCGTTGGGGGGACAGTGTACGAGCAGTACTTC.

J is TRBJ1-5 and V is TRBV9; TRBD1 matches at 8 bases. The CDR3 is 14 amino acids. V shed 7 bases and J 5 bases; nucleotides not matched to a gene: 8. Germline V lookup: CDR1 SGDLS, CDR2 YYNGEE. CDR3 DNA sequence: TGTGCCAGCCCCGTCGGACAGGGCCATCAGCCCCAGCATTTT. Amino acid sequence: CASPVGQGHQPQHF.

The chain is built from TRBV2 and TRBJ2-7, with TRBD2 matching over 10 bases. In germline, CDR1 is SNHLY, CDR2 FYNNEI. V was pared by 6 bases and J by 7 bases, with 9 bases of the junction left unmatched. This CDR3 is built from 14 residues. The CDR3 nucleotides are TGTGCCAGCAGCTTAGCTAGCGGGAGCGAAGAGCAGTACTTC. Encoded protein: CASSLASGSEEQYF.

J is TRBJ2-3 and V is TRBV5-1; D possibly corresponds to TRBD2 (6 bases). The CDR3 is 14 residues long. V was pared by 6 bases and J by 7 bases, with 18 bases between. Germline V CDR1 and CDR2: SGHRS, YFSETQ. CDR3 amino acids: CASNPQEGSHTQYF. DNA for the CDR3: TGCGCCAGCAACCCCCAGGAGGGCTCACATACGCAGTATTTT.

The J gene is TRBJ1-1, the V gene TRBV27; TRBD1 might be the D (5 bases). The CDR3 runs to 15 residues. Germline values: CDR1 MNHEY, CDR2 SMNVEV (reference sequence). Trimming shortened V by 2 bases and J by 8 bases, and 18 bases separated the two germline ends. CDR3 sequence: CASSLRPGSVTEAFF. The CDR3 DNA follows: TGTGCCAGCAGTTTAAGGCCAGGGAGCGTCACCGAAGCTTTCTTT.

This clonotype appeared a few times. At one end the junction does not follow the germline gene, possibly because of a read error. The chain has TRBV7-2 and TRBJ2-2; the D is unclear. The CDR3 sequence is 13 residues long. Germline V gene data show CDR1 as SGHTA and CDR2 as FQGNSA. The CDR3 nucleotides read TGTGCCAGCAGAGACGGGTTTTACAATGAGCAGTTTTTT. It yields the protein CASRDGFYNEQFF.

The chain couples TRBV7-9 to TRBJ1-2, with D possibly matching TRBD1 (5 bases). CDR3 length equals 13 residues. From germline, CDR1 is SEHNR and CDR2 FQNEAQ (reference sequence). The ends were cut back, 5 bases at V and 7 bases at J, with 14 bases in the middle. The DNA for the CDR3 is TGTGCCAGCAGCGCGGGATTTGGGGCTGGCTACACCTTC. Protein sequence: CASSAGFGAGYTF.

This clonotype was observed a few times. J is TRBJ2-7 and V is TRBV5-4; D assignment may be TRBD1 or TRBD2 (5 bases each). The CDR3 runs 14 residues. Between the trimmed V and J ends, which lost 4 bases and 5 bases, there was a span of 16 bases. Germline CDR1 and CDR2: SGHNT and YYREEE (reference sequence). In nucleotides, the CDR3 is TGTGCCAGCAGCAGTCCGGGACGGCGGGACGAGCAGTACTTC. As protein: CASSSPGRRDEQYF.

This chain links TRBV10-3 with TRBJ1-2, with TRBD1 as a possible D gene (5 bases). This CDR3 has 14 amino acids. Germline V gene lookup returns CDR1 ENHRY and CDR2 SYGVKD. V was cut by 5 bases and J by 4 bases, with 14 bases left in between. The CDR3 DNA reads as TGTGCCATCAGTTACTCCGGGGGAGTCTATGGCTACACCTTC. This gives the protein CAISYSGGVYGYTF.

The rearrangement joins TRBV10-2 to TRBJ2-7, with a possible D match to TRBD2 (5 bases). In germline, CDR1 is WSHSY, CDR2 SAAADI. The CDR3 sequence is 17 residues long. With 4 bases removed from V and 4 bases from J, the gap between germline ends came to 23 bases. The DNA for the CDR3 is TGCGCCAGCAGTGCCAGTACCCCCTCTCGCCGGGATTACGAGCAGTACTTC. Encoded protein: CASSASTPSRRDYEQYF.

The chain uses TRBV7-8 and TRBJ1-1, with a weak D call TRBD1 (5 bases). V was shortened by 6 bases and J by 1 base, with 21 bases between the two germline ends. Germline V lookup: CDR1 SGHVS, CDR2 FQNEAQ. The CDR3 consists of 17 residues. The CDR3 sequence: CASRKLDSPIQNTEAFF. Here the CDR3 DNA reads TGTGCCAGCAGAAAACTCGACAGCCCTATCCAGAACACTGAAGCTTTCTTT. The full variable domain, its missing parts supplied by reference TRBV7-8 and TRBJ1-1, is GAGVSQSPRYKVAKRGQDVALRCDPISGHVSLFWYQQALGQGPEFLTYFQNEAQLDKSGLPSDRFFAERPEGSVSTLKIQRTQQEDSAVYLCASRKLDSPIQNTEAFFGQGTRLTVV.

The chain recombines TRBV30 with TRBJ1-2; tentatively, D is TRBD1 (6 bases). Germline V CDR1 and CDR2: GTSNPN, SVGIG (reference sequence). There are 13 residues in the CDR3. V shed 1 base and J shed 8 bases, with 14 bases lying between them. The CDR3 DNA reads TGTGCCTGGAGTGGAGGGGGGGAGAGCGGCTACACCTTC. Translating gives CAWSGGGESGYTF.

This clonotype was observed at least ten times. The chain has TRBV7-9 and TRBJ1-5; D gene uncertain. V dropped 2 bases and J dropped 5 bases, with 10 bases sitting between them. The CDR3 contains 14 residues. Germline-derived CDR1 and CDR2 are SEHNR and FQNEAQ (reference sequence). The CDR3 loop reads CASSLHGEHQPQHF. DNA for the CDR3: TGTGCCAGCAGCTTACACGGGGAACATCAGCCCCAGCATTTT. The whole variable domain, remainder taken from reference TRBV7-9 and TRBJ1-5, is DTGVSQNPRHKITKRGQNVTFRCDPISEHNRLYWYRQTLGQGPEFLTYFQNEAQLEKSRLLSDRFSAERPKGSFSTLEIQRTEQGDSAMYLCASSLHGEHQPQHFGDGTRLSIL.

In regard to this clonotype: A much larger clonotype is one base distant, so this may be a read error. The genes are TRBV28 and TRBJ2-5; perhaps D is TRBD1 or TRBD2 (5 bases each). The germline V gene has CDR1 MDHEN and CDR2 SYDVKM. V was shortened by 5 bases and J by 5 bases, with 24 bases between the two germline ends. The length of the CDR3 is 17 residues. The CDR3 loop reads CASSVYSSPGTAETQYF. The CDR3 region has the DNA TGTGCCAGCAGTGTGTACTCCAGTCCAGGGACGGCGGAGACCCAGTACTTC.

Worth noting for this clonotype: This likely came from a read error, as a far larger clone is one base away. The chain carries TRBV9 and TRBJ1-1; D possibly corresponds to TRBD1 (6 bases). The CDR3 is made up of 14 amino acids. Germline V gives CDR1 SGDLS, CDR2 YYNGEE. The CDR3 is CASSQTGVNTEASF. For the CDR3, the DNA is TGTGCCAGCAGCCAGACAGGTGTTAACACTGAAGCTTCCTTT.

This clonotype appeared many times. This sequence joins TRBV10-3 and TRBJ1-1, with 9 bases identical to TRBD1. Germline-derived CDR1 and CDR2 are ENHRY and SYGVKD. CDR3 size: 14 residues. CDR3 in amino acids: CAIRRDRDYTEAFF. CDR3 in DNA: TGTGCGATACGCCGGGACAGGGATTATACTGAAGCTTTCTTT.

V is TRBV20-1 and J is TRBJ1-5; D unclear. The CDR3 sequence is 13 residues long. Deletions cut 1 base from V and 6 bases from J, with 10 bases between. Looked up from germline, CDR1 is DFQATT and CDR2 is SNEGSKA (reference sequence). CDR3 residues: CSARVSPGQPQHF. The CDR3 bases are TGCAGTGCTAGAGTATCCCCGGGTCAGCCCCAGCATTTT.

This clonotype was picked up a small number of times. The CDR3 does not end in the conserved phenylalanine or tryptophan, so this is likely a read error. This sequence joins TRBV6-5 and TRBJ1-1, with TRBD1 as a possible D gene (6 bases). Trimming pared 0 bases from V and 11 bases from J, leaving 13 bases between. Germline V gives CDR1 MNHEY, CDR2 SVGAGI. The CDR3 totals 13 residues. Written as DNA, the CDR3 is TGTGCCAGCAGTTACTCGTTGGGGGCTGGGGCTTTCCTT. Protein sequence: CASSYSLGAGAFL.

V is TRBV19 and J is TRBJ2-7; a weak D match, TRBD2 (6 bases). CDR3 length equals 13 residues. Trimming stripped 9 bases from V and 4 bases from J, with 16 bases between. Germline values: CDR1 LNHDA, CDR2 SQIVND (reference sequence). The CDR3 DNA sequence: TGTGCCAGCGGCACGCAGGCGGGGTACGAGCAGTACTTC. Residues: CASGTQAGYEQYF.

Here the CDR3 reads CASKNRGSGANVLTF. CDR3 DNA sequence: TGTGCCAGTAAGAACAGGGGTTCCGGGGCCAACGTCCTGACTTTC. The rearrangement joins TRBV19 to TRBJ2-6, with TRBD1 identical over 7 bases. This CDR3 has 15 residues. The germline CDR1 and CDR2 sequences are LNHDA and SQIVND (reference sequence). V gave up 7 bases and J gave up 4 bases; unmatched junction bases: 7.

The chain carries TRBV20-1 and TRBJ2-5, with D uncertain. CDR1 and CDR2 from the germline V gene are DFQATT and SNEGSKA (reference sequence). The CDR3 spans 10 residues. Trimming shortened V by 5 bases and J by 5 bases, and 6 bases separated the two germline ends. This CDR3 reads CSAAWETQYF. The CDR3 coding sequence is TGCAGTGCTGCCTGGGAGACCCAGTACTTC.

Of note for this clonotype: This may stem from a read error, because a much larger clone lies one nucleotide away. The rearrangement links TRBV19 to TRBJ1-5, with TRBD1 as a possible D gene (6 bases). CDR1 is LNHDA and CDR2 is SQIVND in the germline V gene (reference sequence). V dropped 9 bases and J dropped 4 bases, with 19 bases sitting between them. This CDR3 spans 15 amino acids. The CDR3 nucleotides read TGTGCCAGGAGTGGCTGGACAGCCAGTAATCAGCCCCAGCATTTT. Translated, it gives CARSGWTASNQPQHF.

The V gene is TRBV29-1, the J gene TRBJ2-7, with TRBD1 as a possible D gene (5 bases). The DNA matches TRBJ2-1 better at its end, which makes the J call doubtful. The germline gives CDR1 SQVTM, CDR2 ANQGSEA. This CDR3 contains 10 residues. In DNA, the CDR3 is TGCAGCGTTGGGATGGACATTCAGTTCTTC. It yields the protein CSVGMDIQFF.

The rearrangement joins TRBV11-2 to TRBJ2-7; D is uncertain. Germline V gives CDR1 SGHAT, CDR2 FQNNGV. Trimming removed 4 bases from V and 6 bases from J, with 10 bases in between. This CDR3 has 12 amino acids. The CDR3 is CASSYNWREQYF. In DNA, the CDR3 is TGTGCCAGCAGCTACAACTGGCGCGAGCAGTACTTC. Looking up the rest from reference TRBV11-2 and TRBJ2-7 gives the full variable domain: EAGVAQSPRYKIIEKRQSVAFWCNPISGHATLYWYQQILGQGPKLLIQFQNNGVVDDSQLPKDRFSAERLKGVDSTLKIQPAKLEDSAVYLCASSYNWREQYFGPGTRLTVT.

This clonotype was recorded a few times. CDR3 sequence reads: CATPTPPGNLYEQYF. In DNA, the CDR3 is TGTGCCACCCCTACCCCCCCGGGGAACCTTTACGAGCAGTACTTC. The chain uses TRBV12-3 or TRBV12-4 and TRBJ2-7; D perhaps matches TRBD2 (5 bases). The V gene lost 10 bases and the J gene lost 4 bases, with 23 bases spanning the gap. The CDR3 consists of 15 residues.

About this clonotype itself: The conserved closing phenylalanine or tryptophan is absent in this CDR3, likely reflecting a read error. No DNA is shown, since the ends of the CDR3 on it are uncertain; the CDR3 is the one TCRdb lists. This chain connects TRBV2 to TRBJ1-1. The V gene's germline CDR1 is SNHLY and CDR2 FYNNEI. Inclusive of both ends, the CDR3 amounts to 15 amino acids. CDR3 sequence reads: CASSESGLATAEALS.

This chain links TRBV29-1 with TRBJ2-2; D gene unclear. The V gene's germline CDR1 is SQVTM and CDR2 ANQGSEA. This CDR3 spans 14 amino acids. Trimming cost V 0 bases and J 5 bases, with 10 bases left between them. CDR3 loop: CSVEDGSWTGELFF. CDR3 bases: TGCAGCGTTGAAGACGGATCCTGGACCGGGGAGCTGTTTTTT.

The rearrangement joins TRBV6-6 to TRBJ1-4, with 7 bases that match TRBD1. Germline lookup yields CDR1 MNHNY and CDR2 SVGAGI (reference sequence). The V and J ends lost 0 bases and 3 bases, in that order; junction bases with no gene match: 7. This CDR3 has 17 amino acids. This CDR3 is CASSYSSMGQSNEKLFF. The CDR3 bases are TGTGCCAGCAGTTACTCGAGTATGGGACAGTCTAATGAAAAACTGTTTTTT.

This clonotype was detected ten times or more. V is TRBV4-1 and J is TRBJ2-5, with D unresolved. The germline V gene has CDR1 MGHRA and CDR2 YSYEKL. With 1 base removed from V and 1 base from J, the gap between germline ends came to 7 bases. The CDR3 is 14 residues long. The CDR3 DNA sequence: TGCGCCAGCAGCCAAGGGGTCCTCCAAGAGACCCAGTACTTC. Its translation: CASSQGVLQETQYF.

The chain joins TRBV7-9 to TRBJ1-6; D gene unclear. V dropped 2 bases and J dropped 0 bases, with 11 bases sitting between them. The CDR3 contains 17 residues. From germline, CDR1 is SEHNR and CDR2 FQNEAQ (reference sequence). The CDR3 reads CASSLISRSSYNSPLHF. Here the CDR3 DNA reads TGTGCCAGCAGCTTAATTAGTCGGAGCTCCTATAATTCACCCCTCCACTTT.